This TCR beta chain was found in a study of T cell responses to AZD1222 COVID-19 vaccine. On this clone: Its antigen is unidentified.

Only in-frame clones appear in the TCRdb table, and some are missing; sequencing was by immunoSEQ multiplex PCR. The sample has fewer than 130,000 clones; nearly 90% are singletons. Study-level findings and limits: Reportedly, nearly half the spike-specific TCRs target unmutated variant regions. Spike-specific TCR breadth and depth were elevated following two AZD1222 doses.

Sequencing was performed on peripheral blood, taken on day 0 of AZD1222 vaccination. The TCR comes from an adult in good health.

The CDR3: CASSRDFGGIYSNQPQHF. The CDR3 DNA is TGTGCCAGCAGCCGGGATTTTGGCGGCATATATAGCAATCAGCCCCAGCATTTT. This sequence joins TRBV5-8 and TRBJ1-5; D gene unclear. Trimming took 4 bases from V and 0 from J, leaving 20 bases between them. The CDR3 extends over 18 amino acids. CDR1 and CDR2 from the germline V gene are SGHTS and YDEGEE.